One and the same sample provided the 30 T cell receptor beta chains below, sequenced in a study of blood T cell repertoires in COVID-19. Profiling relied on immunoSEQ multiplex PCR, and the TCRdb table lists in-frame clones only, not all of them. The sample contains roughly 33,000 clones, 85% to 95% of which appear only once. The sample comprised peripheral blood. The receptor source for this set is a human donor in a cohort sampled during active COVID-19.

The genes are TRBV5-6 and TRBJ1-2; D possibly corresponds to TRBD1 (5 bases). Germline CDR1 is SGHDT and CDR2 is YYEEEE. The V and J ends lost 1 base and 2 bases respectively, with 15 bases between them. There are 16 residues in the CDR3. CDR3 DNA: TGTGCCAGCAGCTTGTATCGCCTGGGGCTAAACTATGGCTACACCTTC. As protein: CASSLYRLGLNYGYTF.

The J gene is TRBJ2-2, the V gene TRBV18; 8 nucleotides line up with TRBD2. The CDR3 spans 17 residues. Germline CDR1 reads KGHSH; CDR2 reads LQKENI. The trim removed 1 base at V and 1 base at J, leaving 5 bases unmatched. The CDR3 DNA is TGTGCCAGCTCACCACTAGCTGCGGGAGGGAACACCGGGGAGCTGTTTTTT. This codes for CASSPLAAGGNTGELFF.

V usage is TRBV7-2 and J usage is TRBJ2-7; D call uncertain. Germline V CDR1 and CDR2: SGHTA, FQGNSA. Trimming cost V 2 bases and J 0 bases, with 5 bases left between them. This CDR3 region has 13 residues. The CDR3 sequence: CASSLSSSYEQYF. CDR3 sequence (DNA): TGTGCCAGCAGCTTATCTAGCTCCTACGAGCAGTACTTC.

This clone is a singleton in its sample. The gene calls are TRBV23-1 and TRBJ2-3; weak D call: TRBD2 (6 bases). TRBV23-1 is placed among ORFs of uncertain function. The CDR3 is 15 amino acids. V was shortened by 7 bases and J by 6 bases, with 20 bases between the two germline ends. The CDR3 coding sequence is TGCGCCAGCAAACGCGTCGGGAGTGATTCGGATACGCAGTATTTT. This sequence encodes CASKRVGSDSDTQYF.

The chain is built from TRBV3-1 (or the pseudogene TRBV3-2) and TRBJ1-4; the D is unclear. Germline CDR1 and CDR2: LGHDT and YNNKEL (reference sequence). The CDR3 is made up of 15 amino acids. V gave up 0 bases and J gave up 4 bases, with 9 bases separating them. Written as DNA, the CDR3 is TGTGCCAGCAGCCAAGAGTCCGGGAGTAATGAAAAACTGTTTTTT. It yields the protein CASSQESGSNEKLFF.

This chain uses TRBV20-1 with TRBJ2-1; D might be TRBD2 (6 bases). V lost 3 bases, J lost 2 bases, and 11 bases lay in between. The CDR3 is made up of 14 amino acids. The V gene's germline CDR1 is DFQATT and CDR2 SNEGSKA (reference sequence). This CDR3 reads CSASEAGPYNEQFF. CDR3 sequence (DNA): TGCAGTGCTAGTGAGGCGGGACCCTACAATGAGCAGTTCTTC.

The chain employs TRBV5-4 and TRBJ1-3; D remains ambiguous. The V end was cut by 4 bases, the J end by 5 bases, with 10 bases between. CDR3 size: 13 residues. CDR1 SGHNT and CDR2 YYREEE come from the germline V gene (reference sequence). The CDR3 sequence is CASSKEDRNTIYF. The CDR3 DNA is TGTGCCAGCAGCAAAGAAGACAGAAACACCATATATTTT.

This clone showed up just once. The CDR3 DNA is TGTGCCAGCAGTTTACAAGGGACAGGATCCTACGAGCAGTACTTC. Translating gives CASSLQGTGSYEQYF. The chain links TRBV28 to TRBJ2-7, with 8 bases matching TRBD1. Looked up from germline, CDR1 is MDHEN and CDR2 is SYDVKM. The CDR3 extends over 15 amino acids. The J segment lost 1 base and the V segment lost 2 bases, leaving 4 bases of the junction unmatched. The whole variable domain, remainder taken from reference TRBV28 and TRBJ2-7, is DVKVTQSSRYLVKRTGEKVFLECVQDMDHENMFWYRQDPGLGLRLIYFSYDVKMKEKGDIPEGYSVSREKKERFSLILESASTNQTSMYLCASSLQGTGSYEQYFGPGTRLTVT.

CDR3 region: CAWSVVRVETQYF. The CDR3 DNA reads as TGTGCCTGGAGTGTAGTCCGGGTTGAGACCCAGTACTTC. The chain uses TRBV30 and TRBJ2-5; D gene ambiguous. This CDR3 is 13 amino acids long. Trimming left V 0 bases short and J 5 bases short, with 10 bases between. Germline-derived CDR1 and CDR2 are GTSNPN and SVGIG (reference sequence). Complete variable domain (other parts from reference TRBV30 and TRBJ2-5): SQTIHQWPATLVQPVGSPLSLECTVEGTSNPNLYWYRQAAGRGLQLLFYSVGIGQISSEVPQNLSASRPQDRQFILSSKKLLLSDSGFYLCAWSVVRVETQYFGPGTRLLVL.

This sequence joins TRBV4-2 and TRBJ2-3; D gene uncertain. V was pared by 0 bases and J by 2 bases, with 9 bases between. The length of the CDR3 is 15 residues. CDR1 is LGHNA, CDR2 YNFKEQ, per germline. CDR3 loop: CASSQDFRITDTQYF. The CDR3 DNA reads TGTGCCAGCAGCCAAGATTTCAGGATCACAGATACGCAGTATTTT.

The chain has TRBV9 and TRBJ2-1; 9 bases fit TRBD1. CDR1 and CDR2 (germline): SGDLS, YYNGEE. The CDR3 runs 15 residues. The V gene end was trimmed by 6 bases and the J gene end by 4 bases; junction bases not matched to a gene: 8. CDR3 residues: CASTSGTGTYNEQFF. The CDR3 bases are TGTGCCAGCACCAGCGGGACAGGGACATACAATGAGCAGTTCTTC.

V usage is TRBV30 and J usage is TRBJ1-5; the D is unclear. V lost 3 bases to trimming and J lost 4 bases, with 13 bases between them. Germline lookup yields CDR1 GTSNPN and CDR2 SVGIG (reference sequence). The CDR3 consists of 14 residues. The CDR3 DNA reads TGTGCCTGGAGCCCCTGGGCGCGAAATCAGCCCCAGCATTTT. Its protein product is CAWSPWARNQPQHF.

The chain is built from TRBV7-6 and TRBJ1-1; 8 bases are a match to TRBD1. CDR3 length: 17 amino acids. Germline loops: CDR1 SGHVS, CDR2 FNYEAQ. The V segment lost 1 base and the J segment 3 bases; nucleotides outside the gene matches: 10. The DNA for the CDR3 is TGTGCCAGCAGCTTAGAGACAGGGGTAGGACTGGACACTGAAGCTTTCTTT. This translates into CASSLETGVGLDTEAFF.

The V gene is TRBV10-3, the J gene TRBJ1-4; the D gene is possibly TRBD1 (6 bases). In germline, CDR1 is ENHRY, CDR2 SYGVKD. Trimming cost V 0 bases and J 6 bases, with 11 bases left between them. This CDR3 spans 15 amino acids. CDR3 loop: CAISESGRGDEKLFF. The CDR3 nucleotides read TGTGCCATCAGTGAGTCTGGGAGGGGGGATGAAAAACTGTTTTTT.

J is TRBJ2-3 and V is TRBV5-1; 8 nucleotides align to TRBD2. V shed 4 bases and J 0 bases; nucleotides not matched to a gene: 10. Per germline, CDR1 SGHRS and CDR2 YFSETQ. This CDR3 region has 17 residues. In nucleotides, the CDR3 is TGCGCCAGCAGCCTCGGACTGGCGGGAGGTAGCACAGATACGCAGTATTTT. It yields the protein CASSLGLAGGSTDTQYF.

The chain combines TRBV7-3 with TRBJ1-2, with D perhaps TRBD1 (5 bases). V lost 3 bases and J 1 base, leaving 12 bases between the germline ends. Germline CDR1 reads SGHTA; CDR2 reads FQGTGA. CDR3 size: 15 residues. The CDR3 coding sequence is TGTGCCAGCAGCTTCCGGCCAGACAGTAACTATGGCTACACCTTC. This encodes CASSFRPDSNYGYTF.

The chain carries TRBV30 and TRBJ1-5; 7 bases map to TRBD1. The CDR3 contains 15 residues. CDR1 and CDR2 (germline): GTSNPN, SVGIG (reference sequence). V shed 1 base, J shed 2 bases, and the junction held 5 bases outside the gene matches. The CDR3: CAWSAKGAGNQPQHF. The CDR3 nucleotides read TGTGCCTGGAGTGCAAAGGGGGCGGGCAATCAGCCCCAGCATTTT.

The chain joins TRBV4-3 to TRBJ1-1, with 9 bases aligning to TRBD1. The CDR3 contains 16 residues. Per the germline V gene, CDR1 is LGHNA and CDR2 is YSLEER. With 1 base clipped from V and 3 bases from J, the junction kept 6 bases outside the gene matches. The CDR3 nucleotides are TGCGCCAGCAGCCAAGCCGAGACAGGGGGGGACACTGAAGCTTTCTTT. This codes for CASSQAETGGDTEAFF.

The V and J genes are TRBV6-5 and TRBJ2-5; possible D gene TRBD2, 6 bases. Trimming pared 0 bases from V and 2 bases from J, leaving 13 bases between. This CDR3 is 16 amino acids long. Germline CDR1 reads MNHEY; CDR2 reads SVGAGI. Here the CDR3 reads CASSYSFTSQQETQYF. CDR3 sequence (DNA): TGTGCCAGCAGTTACTCATTTACTAGCCAGCAAGAGACCCAGTACTTC.

The V and J genes are TRBV4-1 and TRBJ2-1; 9 bases are a match to TRBD1. The ends lost 1 base at V and 4 bases at J; junction bases unmatched: 8. Germline CDR1 is MGHRA and CDR2 is YSYEKL. CDR3 length: 17 amino acids. The CDR3 DNA is TGCGCCAGCAGCCAAGGGACCGGGACAGGGACGTACAATGAGCAGTTCTTC. Amino acids: CASSQGTGTGTYNEQFF.

The rearrangement links TRBV19 to TRBJ2-2, with 11 bases lining up with TRBD2. CDR3 length: 14 residues. CDR1 and CDR2 (germline): LNHDA, SQIVND (reference sequence). The CDR3 sequence is CAAGTSGQSGELFF. CDR3 in DNA: TGTGCTGCCGGGACTAGCGGCCAATCCGGGGAGCTGTTTTTT.

This sequence joins TRBV7-8 and TRBJ2-1; 11 nucleotides align to TRBD2. CDR1 SGHVS and CDR2 FQNEAQ come from the germline V gene. Trimming cost V 4 bases and J 0 bases; bases outside gene matches: 11. The CDR3 sequence is 19 residues long. Here the CDR3 DNA reads TGTGCCAGCAGCTCCTCCCGGGTTAGCGGGAGGGGCTCCTACAATGAGCAGTTCTTC. Its translation is CASSSSRVSGRGSYNEQFF.

V usage is TRBV11-2 and J usage is TRBJ2-1; D is perhaps TRBD1 (6 bases). This CDR3 comprises 14 residues. Trimming took 5 bases from V and 3 from J, leaving 11 bases between them. Germline V CDR1 and CDR2: SGHAT, FQNNGV. CDR3 bases: TGTGCCAGCAGCGCTGGGGGCTACTACAATGAGCAGTTCTTC. It translates to CASSAGGYYNEQFF.

The chain carries TRBV10-3 and TRBJ1-2; no clear D. The CDR3 extends over 15 amino acids. CDR1 and CDR2 from the germline V gene are ENHRY and SYGVKD. Trimming shortened V by 6 bases and J by 1 base, and 15 bases separated the two germline ends. The CDR3 DNA is TGTGCCATCAGACTTACCCTAGGAGGTAACTATGGCTACACCTTC. Translation gives CAIRLTLGGNYGYTF.

This clone appeared a single time. The CDR3 DNA is TGTGCCAGCAGCTGGACTAGAGGGGAGACCCAGTACTTC. Amino acids: CASSWTRGETQYF. The chain uses TRBV7-2 and TRBJ2-5; 7 positions agree with TRBD2. The germline gives CDR1 SGHTA, CDR2 FQGNSA. The CDR3 runs 13 residues. V lost 4 bases to trimming and J lost 5 bases; unmatched junction nucleotides: 4.

This clone has just a few counts. This CDR3 reads CASSSPGLAGKSQETQYF. The CDR3 DNA is TGTGCCAGCAGTTCTCCGGGACTAGCGGGAAAAAGCCAAGAGACCCAGTACTTC. The chain carries TRBV7-9 and TRBJ2-5, with 13 bases fitting TRBD2. Germline trimming cut 6 bases from V and 1 base from J; bases unmatched to any gene: 11. This CDR3 spans 18 amino acids. The germline gives CDR1 SEHNR, CDR2 FQNEAQ (reference sequence).

This chain joins TRBV19 and TRBJ1-2; 9 nucleotides match TRBD1. J gave up 0 bases and V 7 bases, and 18 bases lay outside the gene matches. CDR3 size: 19 residues. CDR1 LNHDA and CDR2 SQIVND come from the germline V gene (reference sequence). CDR3: CASTHPDWTGEVANYGYTF. CDR3 in DNA: TGTGCCAGTACCCATCCCGATTGGACAGGGGAGGTCGCTAACTATGGCTACACCTTC.

This chain uses TRBV27 with TRBJ1-1, with D possibly TRBD1 on 6 matching bases. Trimming took 6 bases from V and 0 from J, leaving 11 bases between them. Germline V gives CDR1 MNHEY, CDR2 SMNVEV (reference sequence). The CDR3 has 14 residues. The DNA for the CDR3 is TGTGCCAGCAGCTCTACAGGGATGAACACTGAAGCTTTCTTT. Its translation is CASSSTGMNTEAFF.

The V gene is TRBV6-5, the J gene TRBJ1-5, with D possibly matching TRBD1 (6 bases). The CDR3 sequence is 15 residues long. The germline CDR1 and CDR2 sequences are MNHEY and SVGAGI. V gave up 5 bases and J gave up 0 bases, with 11 bases separating them. The CDR3 region is CASSRTAASNQPQHF. In nucleotides, the CDR3 is TGTGCCAGCAGTCGGACAGCCGCTAGCAATCAGCCCCAGCATTTT.

In this sample, this clone turned up a few times. The rearrangement links TRBV14 to TRBJ1-2; unclear D gene. The CDR3 covers 13 residues. Germline lookup yields CDR1 SGHDN and CDR2 FVKESK. The V end lost 3 bases, the J end lost 2 bases, and 7 bases lay between the germline ends. The CDR3 DNA reads as TGTGCCAGCAGCCATACGAGGAACTATGGCTACACCTTC. Protein: CASSHTRNYGYTF. Using reference TRBV14 and TRBJ1-2 for the parts outside the CDR3, the full variable domain is EAGVTQFPSHSVIEKGQTVTLRCDPISGHDNLYWYRRVMGKEIKFLLHFVKESKQDESGMPNNRFLAERTGGTYSTLKVQPAELEDSGVYFCASSHTRNYGYTFGSGTRLTVV.